Listed below are T cell receptor beta chains from one sample, sequenced in a study of T cells in Graves' hyperthyroidism and ophthalmopathy. One entry per CDR3 protein results from TCRdb running MiXCR on the multiplex PCR reads. The table records hundreds of thousands of distinct CDR3 sequences, around 16% of them present only once. Sequencing was performed on blood. Receptors were obtained from a woman aged 18-29 years with Graves' hyperthyroidism. Each CDR3 is given with its conserved first and last residue. D genes are given only for firm matches. Not all rows give a size; the values are once, few, many and, for expanded clones, a class.

j_gene,d_gene,abundance,v_gene,CDR3nt,CDR3aa
TRBJ2-7,TRBD1,many,TRBV9,TGTGCCAGCAGCGTAGCGGGGACAGGATGGGTCGAGCAGTACTTC,CASSVAGTGWVEQYF
TRBJ1-3,TRBD1,.,TRBV6-1,TGTGCCAGCAACCAAAGGGGGGACAGGGTTTCTGGAAACACCATATATTTT,CASNQRGDRVSGNTIYF
TRBJ1-4,.,few,TRBV9,TGTGCCAGCAGCGTCGCCCCAGGGCGCGGAAAACTGTTTTTT,CASSVAPGRGKLFF
TRBJ2-7,TRBD2,.,TRBV25-1,TGTGCCAGCAGTGGGGGACTAGCGAGTTACGAGCAGTACTTC,CASSGGLASYEQYF
TRBJ1-4,.,many,TRBV7-9,TGTGCCAGCAGCTTATCTATGGGGGGTACTAATGAAAAACTGTTTTTT,CASSLSMGGTNEKLFF
TRBJ1-5,TRBD1,.,TRBV2,TGTGCCAGCAGCCGGGACAGGGGGACCTATAGCAATCAGCCCCAGCATTTT,CASSRDRGTYSNQPQHF
TRBJ2-3,.,many,TRBV6-2/TRBV6-3,TGTGCCAGCAGTTACTTTGAGGGAAGCACAGATACGCAGTATTTT,CASSYFEGSTDTQYF
TRBJ1-1,TRBD1,.,TRBV20-1,TGCAGTGCTAGAGGCTGGCGACAGGGGGCGGGGAACACTGAAGCTTTCTTT,CSARGWRQGAGNTEAFF
TRBJ1-2,TRBD1,many,TRBV19,TGTGCCAGTAGTACGACCGGGACAGGGAACTATGGCTACACCTTC,CASSTTGTGNYGYTF
TRBJ2-1,.,many,TRBV27,TGTGCCAGCAGTTTATCGCCGTTACTACGTCAACGACACAATGAGCAGTTCTTC,CASSLSPLLRQRHNEQFF
TRBJ2-3,TRBD2,.,TRBV29-1,TGCAGCGTTGATAGTAATAGCGGGGGGGTCACAGATACGCAGTATTTT,CSVDSNSGGVTDTQYF
TRBJ2-1,TRBD2,many,TRBV24-1,TGTGCCACCTCCCTAGCCAGTGGGAGGGCCGGGACCAATGAGCAGTTCTTC,CATSLASGRAGTNEQFF
TRBJ2-7,TRBD1,many,TRBV28,TGTGCCAGCAGCGTATCGGGACAGGTTTTCGAGCAGTACTTC,CASSVSGQVFEQYF
TRBJ2-1,TRBD2,.,TRBV7-3,TGTGCCAGCAGCATAACTAGCGATTCCAATGAGCAGTTCTTC,CASSITSDSNEQFF
TRBJ1-6,.,many,TRBV6-5,TGTGCCAGCAGTTACGGCGGGCAGGGGCTCAATTCACCCCTCCACTTT,CASSYGGQGLNSPLHF
TRBJ2-1,TRBD2,few,TRBV5-1,TGCGCCAGCAGCTTGACTAGCGGGCGGAATGAGCAGTTCTTC,CASSLTSGRNEQFF
TRBJ1-2,TRBD1,many,TRBV27,TGTGCCAGCAGGGAGATCGACAGGGGCTTATATGGCTACACCTTC,CASREIDRGLYGYTF
TRBJ2-1,.,.,TRBV10-3,TGTGCCATCAGTGAGTCGACCAGGGGGGGATACAATGAGCAGTTCTTC,CAISESTRGGYNEQFF
TRBJ2-7,.,.,TRBV7-6,TGTGCCAGCAGCCCCCGGGGACCGGGCGAGCAGTACTTC,CASSPRGPGEQYF
TRBJ2-7,.,many,TRBV28,TGTGCCAGCGGAGTGGTAGGGGGGGTAGACGAGCAGTACTTC,CASGVVGGVDEQYF
TRBJ1-5,.,.,TRBV13,TGTGCCAGCACCCAGCGGTATCAGCCCCAGCATTTT,CASTQRYQPQHF
TRBJ1-5,.,many,TRBV19,TGTGCCAGTAGTATAGACCCCACACAGGGAACGGTTTATCAGCCCCAGCATTTT,CASSIDPTQGTVYQPQHF
TRBJ2-7,.,.,TRBV10-3,TGTGCCATCAGGGGGGCTTCGCAATCCGCCTACGAGCAGTACTTC,CAIRGASQSAYEQYF
TRBJ2-7,.,many,TRBV7-9,TGTGCCAGCAGCCCCGTCGGGCCCAGCTCCTACGAGCAGTACTTC,CASSPVGPSSYEQYF
TRBJ2-1,.,.,TRBV10-3,TGTGCCATCAGTGACAGGTACAACTCCTACAATGAGCAGTTCTTC,CAISDRYNSYNEQFF
TRBJ2-3,.,many,TRBV7-2,TGTGCCAGCAGCTCAGACGGCTTACGCACAGATACGCAGTATTTT,CASSSDGLRTDTQYF
TRBJ1-2,.,many,TRBV9,TGTGCCAGCAGCGCGAACCCAGGGGTTTATGGCTACACCTTC,CASSANPGVYGYTF
TRBJ1-2,TRBD1,.,TRBV11-2,TGTGCCAGCAGCCGACAGGGGGCGCGTGAAGGCTACACCTTC,CASSRQGAREGYTF
TRBJ1-2,.,.,TRBV2,TGTGCCAGCAGTGAAACAGGGAGTTCCTATGGCTACACCTTC,CASSETGSSYGYTF
TRBJ2-1,.,many,TRBV3-1,TGTGCCAGCAGCCAAGAGACGGGGGTCGAGCAGTTCTTC,CASSQETGVEQFF
TRBJ2-7,TRBD2,.,TRBV4-1,TGCGCCAGCAGCCAGACCTCCGGGACTAGGGAAAACGAGCAGTACTTC,CASSQTSGTRENEQYF
TRBJ2-5,.,many,TRBV29-1,TGCAGCGTCACGCGGGGTCTGAAAGAGACCCAGTACTTC,CSVTRGLKETQYF
TRBJ2-1,TRBD2,.,TRBV6-1,TGTGCCTCTCGGGGGGAGGTCTACAATGAGCAGTTCTTC,CASRGEVYNEQFF
TRBJ1-1,.,few,TRBV9,TGTGCCAGCGGTAGGGGCGACGGCACTGAAGCTTTCTTT,CASGRGDGTEAFF
TRBJ2-3,TRBD1,.,TRBV28,TGTGCCAGCAGTCCCGAAGGACAGGGGACCGCAGATACGCAGTATTTT,CASSPEGQGTADTQYF
TRBJ2-2,TRBD1,few,TRBV9,TGTGCCAGCAGCGGGAGACAGGGCCACGGGGAGCTGTTTTTT,CASSGRQGHGELFF
TRBJ2-2,TRBD2,many,TRBV12-5,TGTGCTAGTGGTGGTTCGGGGGGAGCCGGGGAGCTGTTTTTT,CASGGSGGAGELFF
TRBJ2-7,.,many,TRBV12-3/TRBV12-4,TGTGCCAGCACCGGCTCCAGGACCTACGAGCAGTACTTC,CASTGSRTYEQYF
TRBJ1-2,.,few,TRBV11-2,TGTGCCAGCAGCGGGACCAGGGGTAGATTTAACTATGGCTACACCTTC,CASSGTRGRFNYGYTF
TRBJ2-4,.,.,TRBV11-3,TGTGCCAGCAGCGGAACGGTCGTCAAAAACATTCAGTACTTC,CASSGTVVKNIQYF
TRBJ2-7,.,.,TRBV9,TGTGCCAGCAGCGTAGCTCCTTCAGCAACTACGACGCAGTACTTC,CASSVAPSATTTQYF
TRBJ2-1,.,many,TRBV29-1,TGCAGCGTTAAGTACAATGAGCAGTTCTTC,CSVKYNEQFF
TRBJ2-1,.,many,TRBV30,TGTGCCTGGAGTGAGGACAGCGCAAAAAACTCCTACAATGAGCAGTTCTTC,CAWSEDSAKNSYNEQFF
TRBJ2-3,.,.,TRBV7-8,TGTGCCAGCAGCTTGACTTCAGATACGCAGTATTTT,CASSLTSDTQYF
TRBJ2-3,.,many,TRBV29-1,TGCAGCGTAGCCCGGGCAGATACGCAGTATTTT,CSVARADTQYF
TRBJ2-7,TRBD2,many,TRBV30,TGTGCCTGGAGAAGCCTCCCGGGGGGCGAGCAGTACTTC,CAWRSLPGGEQYF
TRBJ1-2,.,.,TRBV20-1,TGCAGTGGGGGGGCAGAGAACTATGGCTACACCTTC,CSGGAENYGYTF
TRBJ2-7,.,.,TRBV6-1,TGTGCCAGCAGGCAATCTCTACAGGGTACCTACGAGCAGTACTTC,CASRQSLQGTYEQYF
TRBJ1-1,.,many,TRBV20-1,TGCAGTGCTAGAGCCCCGAGCGGGCCGAACACTGAAGCTTTCTTT,CSARAPSGPNTEAFF
TRBJ1-3,.,many,TRBV12-3/TRBV12-4,TGTGCCAGCAGTTTTGGGGCGTCTGGAAACACCATATATTTT,CASSFGASGNTIYF
TRBJ2-3,.,few,TRBV29-1,TGCAGCGTTTCCCGACTGCTAGCATCAGATACGCAGTATTTT,CSVSRLLASDTQYF
TRBJ1-2,TRBD1,few,TRBV12-3/TRBV12-4,TGTGCCAGCAGTTTAGAGTACAGGGGCTATGGCTACACCTTC,CASSLEYRGYGYTF
TRBJ1-5,.,few,TRBV6-1,TGTGCCACCCGGAGGGGGGGTCTTCAGCCCCAGCATTTT,CATRRGGLQPQHF
TRBJ2-5,.,.,TRBV5-1,TGCGCCAGCAGCTTGTACCAAGGACCACAAGAGACCCAGTACTTC,CASSLYQGPQETQYF
TRBJ2-5,TRBD2,many,TRBV3-1,TGTGCCAGCAGCCTTCCCTCGGGGGGGACTAGTCGGAAGTACTTC,CASSLPSGGTSRKYF
TRBJ2-7,.,few,TRBV20-1,TGCAGTGCTAGGGAACCCTGGGCAGACGAGTACGAGCAGTACTTC,CSAREPWADEYEQYF
TRBJ2-7,.,.,TRBV7-9,TGTGCCAGCTCAGAGAGTCCAGGCTACGAGCAGTACTTC,CASSESPGYEQYF